Listed here is a single T cell receptor (beta chain). Each sample yielded at least 5.5 micrograms of PBMC total RNA. The ends lost 7 bases at V and 9 bases at J; junction bases unmatched: 8. Germline lookup yields CDR1 SGHTA and CDR2 FQGNSA. The CDR3 contains 14 residues. The sample is drawn from a study of blood T cells in healthy people across ages. PCR was performed a second time for about 7 to 11 cycles using a sample-barcoded 5' primer and a J-beta primer mix. No fewer than 2.5 million CDR3-containing paired-end reads came from each sample. TCRdb processed the 5' RACE reads anew with MiXCR; each CDR3 protein has one entry. Of hundreds of thousands of distinct CDR3 sequences listed, around 50% were seen once; the top ten hold 15% to 20%.

The V gene is TRBV7-2, the J gene TRBJ1-6; 8 nucleotides agree with TRBD1. The TCR comes from a man at least 80 years old in good health. The sequenced material came from blood. Written as DNA, the CDR3 is TGTGCCAGCACCACGAAGGGGACAGGTTCACCCCTCCACTTT. Translated: CASTTKGTGSPLHF.